The 14 T cell receptor beta chains reported below all come from one sample, sequenced in a study of a mutant IDH1 vaccine in newly diagnosed glioma. Indicated time point: week 47, end of study. Vaccination used 300 ug of mutant IDH1 20-mer peptide per dose, with topical imiquimod. The table came from immunoSEQ multiplex PCR; TCRdb's copy has only in-frame clones and leaves some out. Among fewer than 70,000 clones listed, roughly 87% were seen once. No antigen is known for these receptors. The material was PBMCs, obtained from a glioma patient whose treatment included an IDH1 peptide vaccine. The receptor source for this set is a man aged 25 to 40 with glioma.

This chain connects TRBV7-6 to TRBJ1-1; D ambiguous. V gave up 3 bases and J gave up 2 bases, with 13 bases separating them. The CDR3 runs to 15 residues. Germline lookup yields CDR1 SGHVS and CDR2 FNYEAQ. The CDR3 DNA reads TGTGCCAGCAGCTTTTATGCAGATAGCAACACTGAAGCTTTCTTT. This gives the protein CASSFYADSNTEAFF.

The rearrangement uses TRBV6-1 and TRBJ2-1; possible D gene TRBD1, 6 bases. The CDR3 sequence is 13 residues long. Germline assignment: CDR1 MNHNS and CDR2 SASEGT. V was cut by 5 bases and J by 6 bases, with 11 bases left in between. CDR3 bases: TGTGCCAGCAGTTTTCAGGGGATCAATGAGCAGTTCTTC. It translates to CASSFQGINEQFF.

This clone showed up just a few times. The gene calls are TRBV12-1 and TRBJ1-5. TRBV12-1 is a documented pseudogene. The CDR3 runs to 15 residues. This CDR3 is CASSFGVRGNQPQHF. The CDR3 DNA reads TGTGCCAGCAGCTTTGGGGTGCGCGGGAATCAGCCCCAGCATTTT.

This clone turned up a few times. This rearrangement joins TRBV7-8 to TRBJ1-1; 7 bases match TRBD1. Looked up from germline, CDR1 is SGHVS and CDR2 is FQNEAQ. The CDR3 covers 14 residues. Germline trimming cut 1 base from V and 1 base from J; bases unmatched to any gene: 0. The CDR3 protein is CASSLDRGNTEAFF. The DNA for the CDR3 is TGTGCCAGCAGCTTAGACAGGGGGAACACTGAAGCTTTCTTT. The full variable domain, in which reference TRBV7-8 and TRBJ1-1 provide the parts outside the CDR3, is GAGVSQSPRYKVAKRGQDVALRCDPISGHVSLFWYQQALGQGPEFLTYFQNEAQLDKSGLPSDRFFAERPEGSVSTLKIQRTQQEDSAVYLCASSLDRGNTEAFFGQGTRLTVV.

V usage is TRBV19 and J usage is TRBJ2-3; TRBD1 is a possible D gene (6 bases). Germline lookup yields CDR1 LNHDA and CDR2 SQIVND (reference sequence). This CDR3 comprises 17 residues. Trimming pared 6 bases from V and 2 bases from J, leaving 21 bases between. The CDR3 reads CASRSNVMRGITDTQYF. CDR3 DNA: TGTGCCAGTAGGTCTAATGTGATGAGGGGGATCACAGATACGCAGTATTTT.

The genes are TRBV28 and TRBJ1-1; D is ambiguous. The CDR3 is 12 residues long. Germline CDR1 and CDR2: MDHEN and SYDVKM. Trimming took 6 bases from V and 11 from J, leaving 16 bases between them. CDR3 protein: CASSPSVFRAFF. The CDR3 nucleotides read TGTGCCAGCAGCCCGTCAGTTTTTAGGGCTTTCTTT. The full variable domain, its missing parts supplied by reference TRBV28 and TRBJ1-1, is DVKVTQSSRYLVKRTGEKVFLECVQDMDHENMFWYRQDPGLGLRLIYFSYDVKMKEKGDIPEGYSVSREKKERFSLILESASTNQTSMYLCASSPSVFRAFFGQGTRLTVV.

The chain combines TRBV5-1 with TRBJ2-6; D ambiguous. The germline V gene has CDR1 SGHRS and CDR2 YFSETQ. The ends were cut back, 7 bases at V and 5 bases at J, with 22 bases in the middle. The CDR3 has 17 residues. CDR3 sequence (DNA): TGCGCCAGCGGAGCGAAATCTTCACAAAGTCGGGCCAACGTCCTGACTTTC. Encoded protein: CASGAKSSQSRANVLTF.

Comment on this clone: This specimen includes other DNA sequences encoding the same CDR3. The chain combines TRBV7-9 with TRBJ1-6; 9 nucleotides match TRBD1. CDR1 is SEHNR and CDR2 is FQNEAQ in the germline V gene (reference sequence). The CDR3 consists of 14 residues. V lost 5 bases, J lost 9 bases, and 5 bases stayed unmatched. The CDR3 is CASSPGQGSSPLHF. The CDR3 nucleotides are TGTGCCAGCAGCCCAGGACAGGGGAGTTCACCCCTCCACTTT.

V gene TRBV5-1 combines with J gene TRBJ1-1; TRBD1 matches at 10 bases. J gave up 0 bases and V 4 bases, and 12 bases lay outside the gene matches. The germline V gene has CDR1 SGHRS and CDR2 YFSETQ. The CDR3 covers 18 residues. CDR3 loop: CASSEHETGGYMNTEAFF. The CDR3 DNA sequence: TGCGCCAGCAGCGAACATGAGACAGGGGGCTACATGAACACTGAAGCTTTCTTT.

The V gene is TRBV19, the J gene TRBJ2-2; D might be TRBD1 (6 bases). Germline CDR1 reads LNHDA; CDR2 reads SQIVND (reference sequence). The CDR3 extends over 17 amino acids. V was pared by 1 base and J by 4 bases, with 16 bases between. CDR3 sequence (DNA): TGTGCCAGTAGTATAGTGGGGGCTGGCGAGGGCACCGGGGAGCTGTTTTTT. Translating gives CASSIVGAGEGTGELFF.

This rearrangement joins TRBV10-3 to TRBJ2-5; 7 nucleotides agree with TRBD1. The CDR3 covers 14 residues. The V gene end was trimmed by 10 bases and the J gene end by 4 bases; junction bases not matched to a gene: 12. Germline loops: CDR1 ENHRY, CDR2 SYGVKD. The CDR3 bases are TGTGCCACATCAGCCGGGACAGAGAGAGAGACCCAGTACTTC. Translated, it gives CATSAGTERETQYF.

This clone is a singleton in its sample. The chain links TRBV2 to TRBJ1-4; D is uncertain. V lost 8 bases and J lost 8, with 18 bases in between. Looked up from germline, CDR1 is SNHLY and CDR2 is FYNNEI. The CDR3 is 14 residues long. The DNA for the CDR3 is TGTGCCAGCGGTCCTCGTCTCCCGCTCGAAAAACTGTTTTTT. This codes for CASGPRLPLEKLFF.

V and J are TRBV11-2 and TRBJ2-1, with 16 bases matching TRBD2. The V gene end was trimmed by 4 bases and the J gene end by 7 bases; junction bases not matched to a gene: 10. This CDR3 spans 18 amino acids. The germline CDR1 and CDR2 sequences are SGHAT and FQNNGV. The CDR3 here is CASSSPGLAGGRNNEQFF. DNA for the CDR3: TGTGCCAGCAGCTCACCGGGACTAGCGGGGGGGCGAAATAATGAGCAGTTCTTC.

The rearrangement uses TRBV4-1 and TRBJ1-6; tentative D call: TRBD1 (5 bases). The CDR3 runs to 18 residues. Germline CDR1 reads MGHRA; CDR2 reads YSYEKL. The V end lost 0 bases, the J end lost 0 bases, and 12 bases lay between the germline ends. For the CDR3, the DNA is TGCGCCAGCAGCCAAGATCCTGGGGCTTCCTCCTATAATTCACCCCTCCACTTT. Translating gives CASSQDPGASSYNSPLHF.